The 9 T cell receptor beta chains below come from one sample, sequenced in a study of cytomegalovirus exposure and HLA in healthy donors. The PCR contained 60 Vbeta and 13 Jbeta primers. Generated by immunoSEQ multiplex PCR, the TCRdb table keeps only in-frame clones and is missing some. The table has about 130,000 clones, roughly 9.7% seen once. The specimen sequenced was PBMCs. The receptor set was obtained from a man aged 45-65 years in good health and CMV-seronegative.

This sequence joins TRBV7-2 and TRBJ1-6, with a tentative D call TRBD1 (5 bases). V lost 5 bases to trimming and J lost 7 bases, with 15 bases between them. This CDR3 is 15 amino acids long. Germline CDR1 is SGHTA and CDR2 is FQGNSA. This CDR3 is CASSPSRARNSPLHF. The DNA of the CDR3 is TGTGCCAGCAGCCCCTCCAGGGCTCGAAATTCACCCCTCCACTTT. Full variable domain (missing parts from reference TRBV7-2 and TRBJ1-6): GAGVSQSPSNKVTEKGKDVELRCDPISGHTALYWYRQSLGQGLEFLIYFQGNSAPDKSGLPSDRFSAERTGGSVSTLTIQRTQQEDSAVYLCASSPSRARNSPLHFGNGTRLTVT.

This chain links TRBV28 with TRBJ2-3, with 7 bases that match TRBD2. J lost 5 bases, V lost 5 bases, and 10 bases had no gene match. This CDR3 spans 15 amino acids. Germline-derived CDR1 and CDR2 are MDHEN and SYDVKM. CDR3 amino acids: CASSTGGSGGDTQYF. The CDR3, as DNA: TGTGCCAGCAGTACGGGCGGGAGCGGAGGAGATACGCAGTATTTT.

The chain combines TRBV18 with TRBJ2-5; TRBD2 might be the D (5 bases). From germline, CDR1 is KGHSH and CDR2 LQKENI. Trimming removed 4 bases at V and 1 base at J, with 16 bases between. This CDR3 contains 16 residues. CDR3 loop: CASSLRSAEFQETQYF. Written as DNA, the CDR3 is TGTGCCAGCTCACTGAGGTCAGCGGAATTCCAAGAGACCCAGTACTTC.

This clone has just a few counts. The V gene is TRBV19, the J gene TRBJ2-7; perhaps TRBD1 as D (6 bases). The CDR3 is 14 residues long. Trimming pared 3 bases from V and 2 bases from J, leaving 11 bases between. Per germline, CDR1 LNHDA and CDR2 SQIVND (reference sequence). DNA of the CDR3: TGTGCCAGTAGTATTCTGGACAGAGCCTACGAGCAGTACTTC. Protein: CASSILDRAYEQYF.

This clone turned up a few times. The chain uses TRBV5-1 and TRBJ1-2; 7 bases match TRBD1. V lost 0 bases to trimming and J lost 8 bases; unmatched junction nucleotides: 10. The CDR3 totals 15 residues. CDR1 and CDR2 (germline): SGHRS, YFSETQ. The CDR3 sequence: CASSLGENRGGGYTF. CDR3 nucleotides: TGCGCCAGCAGCTTGGGGGAAAACAGGGGCGGCGGCTACACCTTC.

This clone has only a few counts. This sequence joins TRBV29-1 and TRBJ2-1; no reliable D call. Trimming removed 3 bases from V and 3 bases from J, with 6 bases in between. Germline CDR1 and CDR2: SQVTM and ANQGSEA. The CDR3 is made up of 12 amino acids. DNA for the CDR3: TGCAGCGTTGACCCCCACTACAATGAGCAGTTCTTC. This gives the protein CSVDPHYNEQFF.

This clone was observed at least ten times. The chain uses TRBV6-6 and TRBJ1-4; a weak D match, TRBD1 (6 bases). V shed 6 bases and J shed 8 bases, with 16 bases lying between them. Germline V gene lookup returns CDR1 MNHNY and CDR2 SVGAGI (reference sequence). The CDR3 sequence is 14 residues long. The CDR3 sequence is CASSVGERGEKLFF. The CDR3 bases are TGTGCCAGCAGCGTGGGCGAAAGGGGGGAAAAACTGTTTTTT.

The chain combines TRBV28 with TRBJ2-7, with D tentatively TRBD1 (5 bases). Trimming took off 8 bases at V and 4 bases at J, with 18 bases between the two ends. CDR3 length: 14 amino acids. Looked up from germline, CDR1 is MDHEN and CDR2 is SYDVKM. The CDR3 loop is CASSQLGPGYEQYF. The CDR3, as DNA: TGTGCCAGCTCTCAGTTGGGGCCCGGGTACGAGCAGTACTTC.

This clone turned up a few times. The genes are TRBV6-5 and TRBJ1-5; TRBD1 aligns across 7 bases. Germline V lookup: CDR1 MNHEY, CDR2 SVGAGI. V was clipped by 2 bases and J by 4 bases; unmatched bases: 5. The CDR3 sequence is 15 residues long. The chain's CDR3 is CASSYAGGSNQPQHF. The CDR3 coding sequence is TGTGCCAGCAGTTACGCAGGGGGTTCGAATCAGCCCCAGCATTTT.